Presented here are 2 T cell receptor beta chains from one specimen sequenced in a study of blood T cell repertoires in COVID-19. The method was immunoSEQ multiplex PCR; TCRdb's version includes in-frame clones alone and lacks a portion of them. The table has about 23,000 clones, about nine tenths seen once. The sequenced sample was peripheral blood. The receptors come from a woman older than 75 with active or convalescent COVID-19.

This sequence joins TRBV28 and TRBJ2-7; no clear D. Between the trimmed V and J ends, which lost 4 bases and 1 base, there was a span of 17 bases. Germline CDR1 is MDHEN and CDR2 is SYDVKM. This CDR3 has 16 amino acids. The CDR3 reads CASSSSTITKSYEQYF. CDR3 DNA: TGTGCCAGCAGTTCCTCCACTATTACTAAGTCCTACGAGCAGTACTTC.

The CDR3 bases are TGTGCCAGCAGCTTAGCCGGGCGAGGGGAGGATTACAATGAGCAGTTCTTC. This codes for CASSLAGRGEDYNEQFF. The chain combines TRBV7-9 with TRBJ2-1; tentatively, D is TRBD2 (6 bases). Trimming shortened V by 0 bases and J by 4 bases, and 16 bases separated the two germline ends. CDR1 is SEHNR, CDR2 FQNEAQ, per germline (reference sequence). The CDR3 runs 17 residues.